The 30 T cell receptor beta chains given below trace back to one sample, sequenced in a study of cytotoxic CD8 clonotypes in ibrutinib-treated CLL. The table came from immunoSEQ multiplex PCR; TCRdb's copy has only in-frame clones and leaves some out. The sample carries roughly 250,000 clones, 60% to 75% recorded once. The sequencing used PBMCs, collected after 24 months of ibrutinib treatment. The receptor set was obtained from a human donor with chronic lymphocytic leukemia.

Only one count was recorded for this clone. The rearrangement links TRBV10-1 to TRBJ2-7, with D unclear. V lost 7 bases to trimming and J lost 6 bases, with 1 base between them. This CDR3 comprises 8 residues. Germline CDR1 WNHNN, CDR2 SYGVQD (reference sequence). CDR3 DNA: TGCGCCAGCATCGAGCAGTACTTC. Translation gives CASIEQYF.

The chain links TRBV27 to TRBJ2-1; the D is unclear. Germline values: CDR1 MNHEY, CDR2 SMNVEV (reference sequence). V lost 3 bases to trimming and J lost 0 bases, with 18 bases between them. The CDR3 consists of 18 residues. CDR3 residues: CASSLPPYRAGSYNEQFF. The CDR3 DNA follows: TGTGCCAGCAGTTTGCCACCCTATCGGGCAGGCTCCTACAATGAGCAGTTCTTC.

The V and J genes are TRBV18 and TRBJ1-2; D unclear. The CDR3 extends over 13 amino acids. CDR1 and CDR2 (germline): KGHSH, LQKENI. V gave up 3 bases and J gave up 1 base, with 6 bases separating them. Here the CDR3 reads CASSPEDNYGYTF. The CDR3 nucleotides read TGTGCCAGCTCACCGGAAGATAACTATGGCTACACCTTC.

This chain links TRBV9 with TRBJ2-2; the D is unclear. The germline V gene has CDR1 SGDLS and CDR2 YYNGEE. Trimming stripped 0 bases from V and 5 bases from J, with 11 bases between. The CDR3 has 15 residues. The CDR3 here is CASSVVSQETGELFF. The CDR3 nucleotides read TGTGCCAGCAGCGTAGTTTCGCAAGAAACCGGGGAGCTGTTTTTT.

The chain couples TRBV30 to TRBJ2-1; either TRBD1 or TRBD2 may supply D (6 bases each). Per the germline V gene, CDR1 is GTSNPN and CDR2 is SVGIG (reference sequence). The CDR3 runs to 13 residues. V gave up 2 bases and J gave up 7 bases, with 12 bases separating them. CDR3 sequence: CAWSTGAKNEQFF. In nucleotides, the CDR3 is TGTGCCTGGAGTACGGGGGCTAAGAATGAGCAGTTCTTC. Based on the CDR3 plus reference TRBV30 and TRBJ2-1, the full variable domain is SQTIHQWPATLVQPVGSPLSLECTVEGTSNPNLYWYRQAAGRGLQLLFYSVGIGQISSEVPQNLSASRPQDRQFILSSKKLLLSDSGFYLCAWSTGAKNEQFFGPGTRLTVL.

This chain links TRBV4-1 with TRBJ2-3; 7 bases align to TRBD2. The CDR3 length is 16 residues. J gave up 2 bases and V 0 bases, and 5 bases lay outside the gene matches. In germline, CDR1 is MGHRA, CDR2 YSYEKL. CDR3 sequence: CASSQEREPSTDTQYF. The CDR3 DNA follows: TGCGCCAGCAGCCAAGAGCGGGAGCCCTCCACAGATACGCAGTATTTT.

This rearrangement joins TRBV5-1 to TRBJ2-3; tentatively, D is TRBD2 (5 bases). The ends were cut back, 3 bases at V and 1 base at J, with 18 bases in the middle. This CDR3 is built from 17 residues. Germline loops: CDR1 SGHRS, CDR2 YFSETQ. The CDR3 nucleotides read TGCGCCAGCAGCTGGAGGTCCGGACGCCTAGGCACAGATACGCAGTATTTT. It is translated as CASSWRSGRLGTDTQYF.

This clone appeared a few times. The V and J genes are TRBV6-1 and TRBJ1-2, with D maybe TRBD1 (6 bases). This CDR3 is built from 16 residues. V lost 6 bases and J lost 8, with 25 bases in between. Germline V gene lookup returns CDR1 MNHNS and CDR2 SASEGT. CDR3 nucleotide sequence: TGTGCCAGCAGAGAACCGGGACAACTCAACGCTGGGGGCTACACCTTC. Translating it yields CASREPGQLNAGGYTF.

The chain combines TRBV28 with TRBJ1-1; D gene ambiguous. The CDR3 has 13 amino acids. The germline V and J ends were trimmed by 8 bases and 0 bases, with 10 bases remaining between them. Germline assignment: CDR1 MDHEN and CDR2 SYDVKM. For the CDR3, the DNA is TGTGCCAGCCTGAGTCCTATGAACACTGAAGCTTTCTTT. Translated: CASLSPMNTEAFF.

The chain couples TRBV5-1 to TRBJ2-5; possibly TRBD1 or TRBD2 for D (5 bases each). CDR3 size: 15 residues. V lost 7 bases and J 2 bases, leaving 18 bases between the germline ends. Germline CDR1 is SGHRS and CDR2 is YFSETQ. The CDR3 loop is CASSQGPGTQETQYF. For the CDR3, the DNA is TGCGCCAGCTCCCAGGGCCCAGGGACGCAAGAGACCCAGTACTTC. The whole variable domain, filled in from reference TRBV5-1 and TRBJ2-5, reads KAGVTQTPRYLIKTRGQQVTLSCSPISGHRSVSWYQQTPGQGLQFLFEYFSETQRNKGNFPGRFSGRQFSNSRSEMNVSTLELGDSALYLCASSQGPGTQETQYFGPGTRLLVL.

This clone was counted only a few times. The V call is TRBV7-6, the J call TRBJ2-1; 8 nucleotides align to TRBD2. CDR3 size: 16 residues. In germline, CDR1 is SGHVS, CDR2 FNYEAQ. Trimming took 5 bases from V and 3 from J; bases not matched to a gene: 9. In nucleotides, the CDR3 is TGTGCCAGCAGCCAACCTAGCGGGCGTCGCTACAATGAGCAGTTCTTC. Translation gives CASSQPSGRRYNEQFF. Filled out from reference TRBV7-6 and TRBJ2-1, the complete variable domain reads GAGVSQSPRYKVTKRGQDVALRCDPISGHVSLYWYRQALGQGPEFLTYFNYEAQQDKSGLPNDRFSAERPEGSISTLTIQRTEQRDSAMYRCASSQPSGRRYNEQFFGPGTRLTVL.

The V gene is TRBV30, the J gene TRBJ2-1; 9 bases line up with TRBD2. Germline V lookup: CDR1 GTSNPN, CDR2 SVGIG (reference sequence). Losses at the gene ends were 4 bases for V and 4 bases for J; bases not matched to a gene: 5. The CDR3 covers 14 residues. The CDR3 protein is CAWTKREEYNEQFF. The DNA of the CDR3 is TGTGCCTGGACCAAGCGGGAGGAGTACAATGAGCAGTTCTTC.

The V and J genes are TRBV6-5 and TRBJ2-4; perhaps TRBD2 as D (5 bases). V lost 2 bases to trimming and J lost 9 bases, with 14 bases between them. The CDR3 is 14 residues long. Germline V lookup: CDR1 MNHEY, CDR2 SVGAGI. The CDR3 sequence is CASSYEVSDGIQYF. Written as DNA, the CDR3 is TGTGCCAGCAGTTACGAGGTTAGCGACGGCATTCAGTACTTC.

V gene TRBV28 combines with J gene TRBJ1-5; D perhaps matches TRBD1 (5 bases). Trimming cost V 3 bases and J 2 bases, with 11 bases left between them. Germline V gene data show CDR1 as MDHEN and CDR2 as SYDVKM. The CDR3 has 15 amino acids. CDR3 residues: CASSFAGSGNQPQHF. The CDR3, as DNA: TGTGCCAGCAGTTTTGCAGGGTCTGGCAATCAGCCCCAGCATTTT.

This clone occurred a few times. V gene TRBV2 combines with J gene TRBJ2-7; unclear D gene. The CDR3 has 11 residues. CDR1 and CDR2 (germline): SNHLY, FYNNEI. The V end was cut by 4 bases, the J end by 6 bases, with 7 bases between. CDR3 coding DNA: TGTGCCAGCAGTGGACCCCGCGAGCAGTACTTC. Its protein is CASSGPREQYF.

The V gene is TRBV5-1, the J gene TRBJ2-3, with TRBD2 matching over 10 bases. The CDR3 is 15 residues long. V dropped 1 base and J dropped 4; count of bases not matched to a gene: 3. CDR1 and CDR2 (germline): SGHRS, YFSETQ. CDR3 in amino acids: CASSLSGRESDTQYF. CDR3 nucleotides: TGCGCCAGCAGCTTGAGCGGGAGGGAATCAGATACGCAGTATTTT. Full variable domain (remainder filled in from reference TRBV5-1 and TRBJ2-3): KAGVTQTPRYLIKTRGQQVTLSCSPISGHRSVSWYQQTPGQGLQFLFEYFSETQRNKGNFPGRFSGRQFSNSRSEMNVSTLELGDSALYLCASSLSGRESDTQYFGPGTRLTVL.

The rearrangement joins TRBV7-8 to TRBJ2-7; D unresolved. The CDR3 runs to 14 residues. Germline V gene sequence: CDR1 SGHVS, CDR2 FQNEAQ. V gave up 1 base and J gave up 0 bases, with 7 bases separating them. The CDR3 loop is CASSLVSVSYEQYF. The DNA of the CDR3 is TGTGCCAGCAGCTTAGTATCCGTCTCCTACGAGCAGTACTTC.

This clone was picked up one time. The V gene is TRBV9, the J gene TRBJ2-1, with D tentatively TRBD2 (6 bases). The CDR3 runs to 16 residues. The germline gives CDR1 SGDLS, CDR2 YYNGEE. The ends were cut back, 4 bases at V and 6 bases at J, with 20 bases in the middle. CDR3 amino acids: CASSPLGGPPRNEQFF. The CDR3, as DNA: TGTGCCAGCAGCCCCCTCGGGGGACCCCCACGCAATGAGCAGTTCTTC.

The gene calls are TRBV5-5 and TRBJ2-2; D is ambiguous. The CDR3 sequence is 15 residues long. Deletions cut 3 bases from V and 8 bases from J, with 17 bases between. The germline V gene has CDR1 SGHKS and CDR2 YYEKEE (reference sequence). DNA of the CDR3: TGTGCCAGCAGCTCGTCGGTCAAGGCTGGAGGGGAGCTGTTTTTT. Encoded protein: CASSSSVKAGGELFF.

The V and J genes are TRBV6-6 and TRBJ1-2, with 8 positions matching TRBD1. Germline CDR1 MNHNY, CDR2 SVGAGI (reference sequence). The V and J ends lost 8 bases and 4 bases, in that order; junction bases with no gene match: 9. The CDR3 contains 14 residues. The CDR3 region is CASQGTGNFYGYTF. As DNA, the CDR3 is TGTGCCAGCCAAGGGACAGGCAACTTCTATGGCTACACCTTC.

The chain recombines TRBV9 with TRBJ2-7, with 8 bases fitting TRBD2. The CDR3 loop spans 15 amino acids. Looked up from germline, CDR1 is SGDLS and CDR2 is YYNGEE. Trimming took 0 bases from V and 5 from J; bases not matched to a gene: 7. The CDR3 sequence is CASSVAASGHNEQYF. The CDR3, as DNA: TGTGCCAGCAGCGTAGCGGCTAGCGGGCACAACGAGCAGTACTTC.

This chain's CDR3 is CASSQWTYEQYF. CDR3 DNA: TGTGCCAGCAGCCAATGGACCTACGAGCAGTACTTC. V gene TRBV14 combines with J gene TRBJ2-7; no clear D. Trimming removed 2 bases at V and 2 bases at J, with 4 bases between. Per germline, CDR1 SGHDN and CDR2 FVKESK. This CDR3 is 12 amino acids long.

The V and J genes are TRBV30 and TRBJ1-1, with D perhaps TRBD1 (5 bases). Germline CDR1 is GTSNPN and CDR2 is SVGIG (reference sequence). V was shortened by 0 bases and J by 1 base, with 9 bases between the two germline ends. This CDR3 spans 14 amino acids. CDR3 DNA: TGTGCCTGGAGTGTACTGGGGCCGAACACTGAAGCTTTCTTT. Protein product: CAWSVLGPNTEAFF.

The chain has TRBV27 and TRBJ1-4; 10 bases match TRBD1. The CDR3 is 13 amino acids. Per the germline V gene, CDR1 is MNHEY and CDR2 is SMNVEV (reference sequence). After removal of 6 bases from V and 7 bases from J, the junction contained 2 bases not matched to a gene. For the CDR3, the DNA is TGTGCCAGCAGAGGGACAGGGGTTGAAAAACTGTTTTTT. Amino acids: CASRGTGVEKLFF.

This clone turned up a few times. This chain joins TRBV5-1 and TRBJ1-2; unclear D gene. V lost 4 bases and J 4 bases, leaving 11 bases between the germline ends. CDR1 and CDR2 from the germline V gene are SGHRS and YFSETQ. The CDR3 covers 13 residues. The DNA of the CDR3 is TGCGCCAGCAGCGAGGCACAGTCCTATGGCTACACCTTC. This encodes CASSEAQSYGYTF. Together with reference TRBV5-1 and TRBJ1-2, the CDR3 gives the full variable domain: KAGVTQTPRYLIKTRGQQVTLSCSPISGHRSVSWYQQTPGQGLQFLFEYFSETQRNKGNFPGRFSGRQFSNSRSEMNVSTLELGDSALYLCASSEAQSYGYTFGSGTRLTVV.

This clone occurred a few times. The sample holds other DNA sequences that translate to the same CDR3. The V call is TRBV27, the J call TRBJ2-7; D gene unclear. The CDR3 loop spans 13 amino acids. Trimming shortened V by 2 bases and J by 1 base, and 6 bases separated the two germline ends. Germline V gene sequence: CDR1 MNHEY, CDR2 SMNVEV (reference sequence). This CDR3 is CASSLGGSYEQYF. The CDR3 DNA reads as TGTGCCAGCAGTTTAGGCGGATCCTACGAGCAGTACTTC.

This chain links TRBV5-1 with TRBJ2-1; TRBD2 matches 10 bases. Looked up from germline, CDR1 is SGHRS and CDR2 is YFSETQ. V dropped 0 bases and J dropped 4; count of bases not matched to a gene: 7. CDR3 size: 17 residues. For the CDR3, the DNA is TGCGCCAGCAGCTTGGCGGGACTAGCGCTTGGGTACAATGAGCAGTTCTTC. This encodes CASSLAGLALGYNEQFF. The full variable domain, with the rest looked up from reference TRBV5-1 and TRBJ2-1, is KAGVTQTPRYLIKTRGQQVTLSCSPISGHRSVSWYQQTPGQGLQFLFEYFSETQRNKGNFPGRFSGRQFSNSRSEMNVSTLELGDSALYLCASSLAGLALGYNEQFFGPGTRLTVL.

The CDR3 loop reads CASSQDTGSNEGLFF. Written as DNA, the CDR3 is TGTGCCAGCAGCCAAGATACTGGGAGTAATGAAGGACTGTTTTTT. The chain is built from TRBV4-2 and TRBJ1-4; D unclear. Per germline, CDR1 LGHNA and CDR2 YNFKEQ. V shed 0 bases and J shed 13 bases, with 18 bases lying between them. The CDR3 is 15 residues long.

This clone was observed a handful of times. Here the CDR3 DNA reads TGTGCCAGCCATATCTTCGGACAGGGGTACACCGGGGAGCTGTTTTTT. Its protein is CASHIFGQGYTGELFF. V usage is TRBV19 and J usage is TRBJ2-2; 9 bases line up with TRBD1. V shed 9 bases and J 3 bases; nucleotides not matched to a gene: 11. Germline V CDR1 and CDR2: LNHDA, SQIVND (reference sequence). The CDR3 spans 16 residues.

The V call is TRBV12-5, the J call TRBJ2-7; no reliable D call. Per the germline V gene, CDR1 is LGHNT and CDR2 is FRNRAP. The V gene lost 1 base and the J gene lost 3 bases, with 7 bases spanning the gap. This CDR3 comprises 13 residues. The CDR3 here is CASGLEENYEQYF. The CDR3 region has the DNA TGTGCTAGTGGTTTGGAGGAGAACTACGAGCAGTACTTC.